This T cell receptor (beta chain) was recorded in a study of beta chain features in type 1 diabetes. J lost 4 bases, V lost 4 bases, and 10 bases had no gene match. Germline V gives CDR1 SGHVS, CDR2 FQNEAQ. There are 16 residues in the CDR3. This clone occurred a few times. No antigen is known for it. Study findings and constraints: Any role of HLA type in TCRB rearrangement remained unresolved here. Type 1 diabetes patients had moderately but significantly shorter TCRB CDR3s in all four CD4+ subsets.

The whole isolated RNA underwent reverse transcription, so sequencing captured expressed TCRB transcripts. Assay used: immunoSEQ multiplex PCR; TCRdb lists only in-frame clones, some missing. The sample records around 300,000 clones, 12% to 15% being singletons. The TCR originated in a man under 40 in good health. Material: central memory CD4+ T cells from blood. The rearrangement uses TRBV7-8 and TRBJ2-3; 8 positions match TRBD2. The CDR3 DNA follows: TGTGCCAGCAGCTCTACTAGCGGTCGTCCGGCAGATACGCAGTATTTT. Protein product: CASSSTSGRPADTQYF.